This is a list of T cell receptor beta chains from one sample in a study of technical replicates of blood from several donors. Generated by immunoSEQ multiplex PCR, the TCRdb table keeps only in-frame clones and is missing some. The sample includes about 84,000 clones, about 90% seen only once; the top ten take over 0.2%. What was sequenced was T cells isolated from PBMCs. These receptors were obtained from a human donor in good health. CDR3s include the opening cysteine and the closing phenylalanine or tryptophan. The D gene is left open where the match is weak. The size entry is marked missing in some rows and otherwise reads once, few, many or a size class.

size	V	J	D	DNA	CDR3
-	TRBV28	TRBJ2-4	-	TGTGCCAGCAGACCGAGGGTGACTGGAAACATTCAGTACTTC	CASRPRVTGNIQYF
-	TRBV7-9	TRBJ1-3	-	TGTGCCAGCAGCTCCAGGGTTACTGGAAACACCATATATTTT	CASSSRVTGNTIYF
-	TRBV19	TRBJ2-7	TRBD1	TGTGCCAGTAGTGTCGGACCGGGACAGGTCTACGAGCAGTACTTC	CASSVGPGQVYEQYF
-	TRBV2	TRBJ1-1	TRBD1	TGTGCCGACAGGGTGGGATGGAACACTGAAGCTTTCTTT	CADRVGWNTEAFF
-	TRBV30	TRBJ2-5	TRBD1	TGTGCCTGGTGTGCCGGGACAGGGGGATTCTACGAGACCCAGTACTTC	CAWCAGTGGFYETQYF
-	TRBV4-1	TRBJ2-7	-	TGCGCCAGCTCCCAAAATCCCGAGGCCCCCTACGAGCAGTACTTC	CASSQNPEAPYEQYF
-	TRBV5-6	TRBJ2-1	-	TGTGCCAGCAGCTGGAGCAATGAGCAGTTCTTC	CASSWSNEQFF
once	TRBV29-1	TRBJ2-6	-	TGCAGCGTTACAGGGACGGGCTCTGGGGCCAACGTCCTGACTTTC	CSVTGTGSGANVLTF
-	TRBV4-1	TRBJ2-5	TRBD2	TGCGCCAGCAGCCATTTAGCGGGGGCAGAGACCCAGTACTTC	CASSHLAGAETQYF
-	TRBV6-4	TRBJ2-1	-	TGTGCCAGCAGTGTCTCGGGCCTCCCCTGGTATGAGCAGTTCTTC	CASSVSGLPWYEQFF
-	TRBV5-4	TRBJ2-3	-	TGTGCCAGCAGCTTGGGACAGGTCGGGCTGTACGATACGCAGTATTTT	CASSLGQVGLYDTQYF
-	TRBV2	TRBJ1-2	TRBD1	TGTGCCAGCCGACAGTCAGGGGGAGGCTATGGCTACACCTTC	CASRQSGGGYGYTF
-	TRBV6-4	TRBJ2-1	TRBD2	TGTGCCAGCAGTCTCCTAGCGGGGGCTTACAATGAGCAGTTCTTC	CASSLLAGAYNEQFF
once	TRBV28	TRBJ2-4	-	TGTGCCAGCAGCCAACAGGATTTAGCCAAAAACATTCAGTACTTC	CASSQQDLAKNIQYF
-	TRBV5-4	TRBJ2-1	-	TGTGCCAGCAGCTCAGGGCTTACTGAGCAGTTCTTC	CASSSGLTEQFF
-	TRBV16	TRBJ1-5	-	TGTGCCAGCAGCCAGACGGACGGGGTCTTTCAGCCCCAGCATTTT	CASSQTDGVFQPQHF
-	TRBV5-4	TRBJ2-7	TRBD2	TGTGCCAGCAGCCCCACTAGCGGGAGGGTCTCCTACGAGCAGTACTTC	CASSPTSGRVSYEQYF
-	TRBV19	TRBJ1-4	TRBD1	TGTGCCAGTAGTCCTGACAGGGAAGGTGAAAAACTGTTTTTT	CASSPDREGEKLFF
-	TRBV28	TRBJ1-1	-	TGTGCCAGCAGTTTACGCACTGAAGCTTTCTTT	CASSLRTEAFF
-	TRBV28	TRBJ1-2	-	TGTGCCAGCGGCAGAACCAGGGGCTCTGGCTACACCTTC	CASGRTRGSGYTF
-	TRBV6-5	TRBJ2-7	-	TGTGCCAGCAGTTTAGGCCAGGGAAGCTCCTACGAGCAGTACTTC	CASSLGQGSSYEQYF
-	TRBV12-5	TRBJ2-1	-	TGTGCTAGTGGCGAGACATACAAGAGCTCCTACAATGAGCAGTTCTTC	CASGETYKSSYNEQFF
-	TRBV5-1	TRBJ2-7	-	TGCGCCAGCAGTTTGACAGGCTACTACGAGCAGTACTTC	CASSLTGYYEQYF
-	TRBV30	TRBJ1-1	-	TGTGCCTGGCGGGAATACACTGAAGCTTTCTTT	CAWREYTEAFF
-	TRBV29-1	TRBJ1-4	-	TGCAGCGCAGGGGCAAATGAAAAACTGTTTTTT	CSAGANEKLFF
-	TRBV30	TRBJ1-1	TRBD1	TGTGCCTGGGACCCTCCGGGACAGGGGGCTACTGAAGCTTTCTTT	CAWDPPGQGATEAFF
-	TRBV11-3	TRBJ1-2	TRBD1	TGTGCCAGCGGAGACCGGGACAGAGCCTATGGCTACACCTTC	CASGDRDRAYGYTF
-	TRBV6-1	TRBJ2-3	TRBD1	TGTGCCAGCAGGAGGGACAGATCCACAGATACGCAGTATTTT	CASRRDRSTDTQYF
-	TRBV7-2	TRBJ2-7	-	TGTGCCAGCAGCTTAGAACTAAGTAGTTTCTACGAGCAGTACTTC	CASSLELSSFYEQYF
-	TRBV18	TRBJ1-1	-	TGTGCCAGCTGGGCCGAGATAGGCACTGAAGCTTTCTTT	CASWAEIGTEAFF
-	TRBV5-1	TRBJ2-1	TRBD2	TGCGCCAGCAGCGGACTAGCGGGGGGGACCTACAATGAGCAGTTCTTC	CASSGLAGGTYNEQFF
-	TRBV20-1	TRBJ1-3	-	TGCAGTGGGACAACGGGAAACACCATATATTTT	CSGTTGNTIYF
-	TRBV28	TRBJ2-7	-	TGTGCCAGCAGCCCGAACGGTCCAGGCGGGTCCTACGAGCAGTACTTC	CASSPNGPGGSYEQYF
-	TRBV12-5	TRBJ2-7	-	TGTGCTAGTGGTTTGTCCGGGAACTACGAGCAGTACTTC	CASGLSGNYEQYF
-	TRBV7-9	TRBJ2-2	TRBD1	TGTGCCAGCAGCTTAGCCCACAGGGGGATGAACCCGAACCCGGGGAAGCTGTTTTTT	CASSLAHRGMNPNPGKLFF
-	TRBV6-6	TRBJ1-2	-	TGTGCCAGCAGTTACCCAGGGTCTAACTATGGCTACACCTTC	CASSYPGSNYGYTF
-	TRBV18	TRBJ2-2	-	TGTGCCAGCTCACTGGGACAAGCGAGCACCGGGGAGCTGTTTTTT	CASSLGQASTGELFF
-	TRBV2	TRBJ1-5	TRBD1	TGTGCCAGCAGTCGACAGGGGGGGAGCAATCAGCCCCAGCATTTT	CASSRQGGSNQPQHF
-	TRBV5-6	TRBJ2-4	-	TGTGCCAGCAGCGAAACTGGGCGAATAGCCAAAAACATTCAGTACTTC	CASSETGRIAKNIQYF
-	TRBV2	TRBJ2-5	TRBD1	TGTGCCAGCAGCAACCCCTCCAACAGGGGCGCAGAGACCCAGTACTTC	CASSNPSNRGAETQYF
-	TRBV6-5	TRBJ1-2	TRBD1	TGTGCCAGCAGTTACCGGGACAGGATATTACATGGCTACACCTTC	CASSYRDRILHGYTF
-	TRBV19	TRBJ2-2	-	TGTGCCAGTAGTAGGCCCACATTTCGTCCCGGGGAGCTGTTTTTT	CASSRPTFRPGELFF
once	TRBV5-1	TRBJ2-7	-	TGCGCCAGCAGCAAATCGGGCGTTCATTCGGGAGAGCAGTACTTC	CASSKSGVHSGEQYF
once	TRBV11-3	TRBJ1-1	-	TGTGCCAGCTCTCGAGTTGGAGGCTTGAACACTGAAGCTTTCTTT	CASSRVGGLNTEAFF
-	TRBV18	TRBJ1-5	-	TGTGCCAGCTCGGGCAGGGAGGGGGATCAGCCCCAGCATTTT	CASSGREGDQPQHF
-	TRBV11-2	TRBJ2-1	-	TGTGCCAGCAGCTTAGAAGGGAGATACAATGAGCAGTTCTTC	CASSLEGRYNEQFF
-	TRBV9	TRBJ1-4	-	TGTGCCAGCAGCGTAGGAGGTTTTGCTGAAAAACTGTTTTTT	CASSVGGFAEKLFF
-	TRBV28	TRBJ2-2	-	TGTGCCAGCAGTTTGCTTGGAGTTTTAGTAGGGGCCGGGGAGCTGTTTTTT	CASSLLGVLVGAGELFF
-	TRBV5-1	TRBJ1-6	TRBD1	TGCGCCAGCAGCAGGATGGACAGGGACTATTCACCCCTCCACTTT	CASSRMDRDYSPLHF
-	TRBV7-9	TRBJ1-6	-	TGTGCCAGCAGCTTCGGGGGCTCCTATAATTCACCCCTCCACTTT	CASSFGGSYNSPLHF
-	TRBV7-9	TRBJ2-5	-	TGTGCCAGCAGCTTAGATATTAAGTACTTC	CASSLDIKYF
-	TRBV5-1	TRBJ2-3	TRBD2	TGCGCCAGCAAAACTGGGACGGGACTAGCGACCCCCTGGGGAAGCACAGATACGCAGTATTTT	CASKTGTGLATPWGSTDTQYF
-	TRBV18	TRBJ2-3	-	TGTGCCAGCTCACCGGTCGGAGATACGCAGTATTTT	CASSPVGDTQYF
-	TRBV7-6	TRBJ2-1	TRBD2	TGTGCCAGCAGCTTTCCTCGGGGGGAACTGGGAAATGAGCAGTTCTTC	CASSFPRGELGNEQFF
-	TRBV18	TRBJ2-7	TRBD1	TGTGCCAGCTCACCCCTCGGACAGGGGGCGGTCGAGCAGTACTTC	CASSPLGQGAVEQYF
-	TRBV4-1	TRBJ2-7	TRBD1	TGCGCCAGCAGCCAACCGGGACAGGGGGCGTACGAGCAGTACTTC	CASSQPGQGAYEQYF
-	TRBV6-5	TRBJ2-7	-	TGTGCCAGCAGGACAACACAGGCGTCCTACGAGCAGTACTTC	CASRTTQASYEQYF
-	TRBV19	TRBJ2-3	-	TGTGCCAGTAGTATAGGCCTTAGTGTAGATACGCAGTATTTT	CASSIGLSVDTQYF
-	TRBV7-7	TRBJ2-5	-	TGTGCCAGCAGCTTAGTTTGGAGGGAGCAAGAGACCCAGTACTTC	CASSLVWREQETQYF